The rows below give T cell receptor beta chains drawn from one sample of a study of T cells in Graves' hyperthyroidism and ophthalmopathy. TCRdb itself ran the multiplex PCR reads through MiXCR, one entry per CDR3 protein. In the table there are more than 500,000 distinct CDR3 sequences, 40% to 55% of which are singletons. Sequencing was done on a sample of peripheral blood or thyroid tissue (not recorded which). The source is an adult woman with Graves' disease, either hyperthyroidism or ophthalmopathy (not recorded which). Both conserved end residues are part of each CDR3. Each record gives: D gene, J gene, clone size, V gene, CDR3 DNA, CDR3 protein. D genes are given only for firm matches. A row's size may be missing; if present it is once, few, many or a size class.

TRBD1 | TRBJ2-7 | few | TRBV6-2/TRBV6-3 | TGTGCCAGCAGTTACTCGGGGACAGGGAAAATTGTCTTC | CASSYSGTGKIVF
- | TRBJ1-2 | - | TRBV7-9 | TGTGCCAGCAGCGACGATAATGGCTACACCTTC | CASSDDNGYTF
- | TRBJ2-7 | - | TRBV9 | TGTGCCAGCAGCCCTAGAGTAAGGGGAATCGACGAGCAGTACTTC | CASSPRVRGIDEQYF
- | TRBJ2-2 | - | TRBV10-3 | TGTGCCATCACCCCGCGTGGGGAATGGTACACCGGGGAGCTGTTTTTT | CAITPRGEWYTGELFF
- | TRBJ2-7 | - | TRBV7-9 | TGTGCCAGCAGCTTAGCGGAGGCCTTCTACGAGCAGTACTTC | CASSLAEAFYEQYF
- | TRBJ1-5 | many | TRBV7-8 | TGTGCCAGCAGTCCCAGGGGACTTCCTGATCAGCCCCAGCATTTT | CASSPRGLPDQPQHF
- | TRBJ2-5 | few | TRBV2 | TGTGCCAGCACGGGGTGGGAGACCCAGTACTTC | CASTGWETQYF
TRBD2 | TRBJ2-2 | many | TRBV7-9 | TGTGCCAGCAGCCGGACTAGCGTGAACACCGGGGAGCTGTTTTTT | CASSRTSVNTGELFF
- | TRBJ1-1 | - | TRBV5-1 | TGCGCCAGCAGCCCACGGTTGGAGGGAATGAACACTGAAGCTTTCTTT | CASSPRLEGMNTEAFF
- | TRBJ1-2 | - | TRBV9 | TGTGCCAGCAGCCCCGAGGGGGGTCCAGGCTATGGCTACACCTTC | CASSPEGGPGYGYTF
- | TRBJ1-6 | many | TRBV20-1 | TGCAGTGCTGAGACCCCCCTCATAGTTCAGGGTTCACCCCTCCACTTT | CSAETPLIVQGSPLHF
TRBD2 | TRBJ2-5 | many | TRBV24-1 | TGTGCCACCAGTGATTTTGCTAGCGGAGAAGGGTTGGGAGAGACCCAGTACTTC | CATSDFASGEGLGETQYF
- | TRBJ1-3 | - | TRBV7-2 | TGTGCCAGCAGCTTCGCAGGGTTAGACGGAAACACCATATATTTT | CASSFAGLDGNTIYF
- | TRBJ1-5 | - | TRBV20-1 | TGCAGTGGCAGGGATGGAAATCAGCCCCAGCATTTT | CSGRDGNQPQHF
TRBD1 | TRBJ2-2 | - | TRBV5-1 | TGCGCCAGCAGCTTCCGGGACAGCTCGGCCGGGGAGCTGTTTTTT | CASSFRDSSAGELFF
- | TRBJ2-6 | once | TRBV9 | TGTGCCAGCTCCCGGACGGTTCGAATAATTTCTGGGGCCAACGCCCTGACTTTC | CASSRTVRIISGANALTF
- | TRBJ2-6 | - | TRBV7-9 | TGTGCCAGCACCCGGGGAACCCGGGATGTGAACTCTGGGGCCAACGTCCTGACTTTC | CASTRGTRDVNSGANVLTF
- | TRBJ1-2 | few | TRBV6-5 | TGTGCCAGCAGTCTGACAGCAGACTATGGCTACACCTTC | CASSLTADYGYTF
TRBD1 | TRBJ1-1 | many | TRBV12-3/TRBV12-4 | TGTGCCAGCGGCCACAGGGGAACCCAAGCTTTCTTT | CASGHRGTQAFF
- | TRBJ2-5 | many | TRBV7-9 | TGTGCCAGCAGCCCCTTCCGGAGCGCGCAAGAGACCCAGTACTTC | CASSPFRSAQETQYF
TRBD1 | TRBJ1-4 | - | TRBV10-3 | TGTGCCATCAGTGAGTCCGGGACAGGGGGTGAAAAACTGTTTTTT | CAISESGTGGEKLFF
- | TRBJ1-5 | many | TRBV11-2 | TGTGCCACCGCGGTCGGGGGCAATCAGCCCCAGCATTTT | CATAVGGNQPQHF
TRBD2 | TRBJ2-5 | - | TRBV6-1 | TGTGCCAGCAGTTACGTGAGCGGGAGGTCGGAGACCCAGTACTTC | CASSYVSGRSETQYF
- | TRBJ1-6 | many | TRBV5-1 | TGCGCCAGCAGCTTGGAAGGGAATTCACCCCTCCACTTT | CASSLEGNSPLHF
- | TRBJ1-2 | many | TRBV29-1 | TGCAGCGCCGAGAAGGGCTTGTGGGGCTACACCTTC | CSAEKGLWGYTF
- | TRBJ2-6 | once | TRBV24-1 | TGTGCCACCAGTGATCCGGGACGCGTCCTGACTTTC | CATSDPGRVLTF
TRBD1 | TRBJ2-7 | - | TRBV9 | TGTGCCAGCAGCAGGCAGGGGGCCTACAATGAGCAGTACTTC | CASSRQGAYNEQYF
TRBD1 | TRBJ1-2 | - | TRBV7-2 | TGTGCCAGCAGCGCAGACAGGGACACTGGCTACACCTTC | CASSADRDTGYTF
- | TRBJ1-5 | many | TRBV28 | TGTGCCAGCAGCCGTTTTGGGGGCGGCAATCAGCCCCAGCATTTT | CASSRFGGGNQPQHF
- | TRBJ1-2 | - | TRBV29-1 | TGCAGCGTTGAAGACTCGGCCGGGCCGGATGGCTACACCTTC | CSVEDSAGPDGYTF
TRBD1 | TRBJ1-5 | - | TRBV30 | TGTGCCTTAGGGACAGGGGGTAGCAATCAGCCCCAGCATTTT | CALGTGGSNQPQHF
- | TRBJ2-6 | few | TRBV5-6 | TGTGCCAGCAGCTTGCGCCGGTCTGGGGCCAACGTCCTGACTTTC | CASSLRRSGANVLTF
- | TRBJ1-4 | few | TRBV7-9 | TGTGCCAGCAGCTTCGTACGGGGGTTTAATGAAAAACTGTTTTTT | CASSFVRGFNEKLFF
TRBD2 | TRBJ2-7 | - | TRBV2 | TGTGCCAGCAGTGATTCGGGGGGGTACGAGCAGTACTTC | CASSDSGGYEQYF
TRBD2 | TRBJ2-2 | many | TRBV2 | TGTGCCAGCAGTGAGAAAAAAATACTAGCGGGACGCACCGGGGAGCTGTTTTTT | CASSEKKILAGRTGELFF
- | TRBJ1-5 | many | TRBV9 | TGTGCCAGCAGCGTAGGTCTTTCGCAGCCCCAGCATTTT | CASSVGLSQPQHF
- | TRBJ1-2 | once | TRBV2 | TGTGCCAGCAATTCTAGGCTCTATGGCTACACCTTC | CASNSRLYGYTF
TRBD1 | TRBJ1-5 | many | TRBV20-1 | TGCAGTGCTAGAGGGGACAGGGGCTACAGTCAGCCCCAGCATTTT | CSARGDRGYSQPQHF
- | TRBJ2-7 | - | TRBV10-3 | TGTGCCAGCAGTTATGGTAGACTCTACGAGCAGTACTTC | CASSYGRLYEQYF
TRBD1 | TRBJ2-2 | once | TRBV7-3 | TGTGCCAGCAGCTTAAGGACAGGCCCTACCGGGGAGCTGTTTTTT | CASSLRTGPTGELFF
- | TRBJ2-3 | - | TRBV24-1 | TGTGCCACCAGGGGCGGGAGCACAGATACGCAGTATTTT | CATRGGSTDTQYF
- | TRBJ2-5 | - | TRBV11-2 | TGTGCCAGCAGCCGGTGGGCTAGCCGAGAGACCCAGTACTTC | CASSRWASRETQYF
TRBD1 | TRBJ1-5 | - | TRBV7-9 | TGTGCCAGCAGCAAGACAGGGAGCAATCAGCCCCAGCATTTT | CASSKTGSNQPQHF
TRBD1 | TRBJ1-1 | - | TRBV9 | TGTGCCAGCAGCGCAGCTGGGACAGGGGTTACCGAAGCTTTCTTT | CASSAAGTGVTEAFF
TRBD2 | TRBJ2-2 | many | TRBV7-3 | TGTGCCAGCAGCTCAACTAGCGGTAACACCGGGGAGCTGTTTTTT | CASSSTSGNTGELFF
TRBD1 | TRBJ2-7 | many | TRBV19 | TGTGCCAGTAGCCGAGACAGGGTCACCTCCTACGAGCAGTACTTC | CASSRDRVTSYEQYF
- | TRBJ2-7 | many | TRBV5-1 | TGCGCCAGCAGCCACCCCTCCTACGAGCAGTACTTC | CASSHPSYEQYF
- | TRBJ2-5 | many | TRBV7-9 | TGTGCCAGCAGCTTAGGGCGGATAGGACGAGGGGCCCAAGAGACCCAGTACTTC | CASSLGRIGRGAQETQYF